These 17 T cell receptor beta chains came from one sample sequenced in a study of T cells in Graves' hyperthyroidism and ophthalmopathy. Amplification of TCR beta CDR3 regions was performed using RNA transcripts as template. The HTBI primer set served for first-round RT-PCR of the TCR CDR3. Via MiXCR, TCRdb re-called the multiplex PCR reads, giving one row per CDR3 protein. The table lists about 400,000 distinct CDR3 sequences, 15% of them singletons. Sequenced input: blood. Every receptor here comes from a woman in her 30s with Graves' hyperthyroidism.

This clonotype was detected ten times or more. CDR3 sequence reads: CASSLRPEGELFF. The CDR3, as DNA: TGTGCCAGCAGTTTACGTCCCGAGGGGGAGCTGTTTTTT. The J gene is TRBJ2-2, the V gene TRBV28, with D unresolved. This CDR3 is built from 13 residues. The V gene lost 2 bases and the J gene lost 8 bases, with 9 bases spanning the gap. Looked up from germline, CDR1 is MDHEN and CDR2 is SYDVKM.

This clonotype has ten or more counts. The chain joins TRBV20-1 to TRBJ2-3; 14 bases fit TRBD2. This CDR3 has 15 amino acids. J was trimmed by 5 bases and V by 4 bases; bases with no gene match: 5. CDR1 is DFQATT and CDR2 is SNEGSKA in the germline V gene (reference sequence). CDR3 sequence (DNA): TGCAGTGCTACGGGACTAGCGGGAGTCTTAGATACGCAGTATTTT. It codes for CSATGLAGVLDTQYF.

The table lists this clonotype with many counts. V gene TRBV20-1 combines with J gene TRBJ2-1; 10 bases match TRBD1. Germline CDR1 and CDR2: DFQATT and SNEGSKA (reference sequence). This CDR3 contains 15 residues. V was clipped by 2 bases and J by 3 bases; unmatched bases: 4. The CDR3 region is CSARHRDRGYNEQFF. CDR3 DNA: TGCAGTGCTAGACACCGGGACAGGGGCTACAATGAGCAGTTCTTC.

This clonotype was counted ten times or more. The chain has TRBV5-1 and TRBJ1-2, with D unresolved. There are 14 residues in the CDR3. V was shortened by 0 bases and J by 5 bases, with 11 bases between the two germline ends. Germline values: CDR1 SGHRS, CDR2 YFSETQ. The CDR3 loop is CASSLEREWYGYTF. The CDR3, as DNA: TGCGCCAGCAGCTTGGAGAGGGAGTGGTATGGCTACACCTTC.

As regards this clonotype: A read error may explain this, as a much larger clone is one base away. The V and J genes are TRBV28 and TRBJ1-2; TRBD1 agrees at 7 bases. The V gene's germline CDR1 is MDHEN and CDR2 SYDVKM. The CDR3 is 15 residues long. The CDR3 region has the DNA TGTGCCAGCAGCCCCCACAGGGGAACTAACTATGGCTACGCCTTC. Its protein is CASSPHRGTNYGYAF.

This chain links TRBV29-1 with TRBJ1-2, with D unclear. The CDR3 length is 12 residues. The germline V gene encodes CDR1 SQVTM and CDR2 ANQGSEA. Deletions cut 1 base from V and 8 bases from J, with 11 bases between. DNA for the CDR3: TGCAGCGTTGAAGGGGCGTCCCGAGGCTACACCTTC. It translates to CSVEGASRGYTF.

This rearrangement joins TRBV28 to TRBJ2-5; 12 nucleotides line up with TRBD2. V shed 6 bases and J 4 bases; nucleotides not matched to a gene: 18. CDR3 length: 19 amino acids. The germline V gene has CDR1 MDHEN and CDR2 SYDVKM. The CDR3 sequence is CASRAQGLLAGGLAETQYF. CDR3 sequence (DNA): TGTGCCAGCAGAGCACAGGGATTACTAGCGGGAGGACTTGCAGAGACCCAGTACTTC.

The rearrangement links TRBV7-9 to TRBJ2-1; a weak D match, TRBD1 (7 bases). Germline values: CDR1 SEHNR, CDR2 FQNEAQ (reference sequence). Trimming took 5 bases from V and 6 from J, leaving 23 bases between them. The CDR3 is made up of 17 amino acids. The CDR3 DNA reads TGTGCCAGCAGCGACTTTTATTCAGGGGGAGGTATCAATGAGCAGTTCTTC. Amino acids: CASSDFYSGGGINEQFF.

At least ten counts were recorded for this clonotype. The chain employs TRBV6-2 or TRBV6-3 and TRBJ2-3; the D gene is possibly TRBD1 (5 bases). Germline CDR1 is MNHEY and CDR2 is SVGEGT. The CDR3 consists of 16 residues. V was cut by 4 bases and J by 0 bases, with 14 bases left in between. CDR3 coding DNA: TGTGCCAGCAGTTCCCTGGGCAGGGCCAGCACAGATACGCAGTATTTT. Amino acids: CASSSLGRASTDTQYF.

This clonotype showed up many times. The V gene is TRBV18, the J gene TRBJ2-1, with D unclear. The CDR3 sequence is 11 residues long. V shed 5 bases and J shed 8 bases, with 7 bases lying between them. Germline loops: CDR1 KGHSH, CDR2 LQKENI. CDR3 nucleotide sequence: TGTGCCAGCTCAAGGTCGGATGAGCAGTTCTTC. It codes for CASSRSDEQFF.

J is TRBJ1-2 and V is TRBV15; no clear D gene. The CDR3 covers 12 residues. Trimming took 4 bases from V and 5 from J, leaving 8 bases between them. Germline V gene data show CDR1 as LNHNV and CDR2 as YYDKDF (reference sequence). CDR3 bases: TGTGCCACCAGCATGGCAGAATATGGCTACACCTTC. Translated, it gives CATSMAEYGYTF.

The V gene is TRBV25-1, the J gene TRBJ1-4; 10 nucleotides line up with TRBD1. This CDR3 region has 14 residues. CDR1 is MGHDK, CDR2 SYGVNS, per germline. Trimming at V came to 6 bases and at J to 8 bases, leaving 6 bases not matched to a gene. The CDR3 sequence is CASRPGQGQEKLFF. In DNA, the CDR3 is TGTGCCAGCAGGCCGGGACAGGGGCAAGAAAAACTGTTTTTT.

The V and J genes are TRBV10-3 and TRBJ1-1, with no clear D. This CDR3 contains 12 residues. V lost 0 bases and J 7 bases, leaving 6 bases between the germline ends. CDR1 ENHRY and CDR2 SYGVKD come from the germline V gene. The chain's CDR3 is CAISESGIEAFF. The CDR3 bases are TGTGCCATCAGTGAGTCAGGTATTGAAGCTTTCTTT.

This clonotype was seen more than once but under ten times. The V and J genes are TRBV12-3 or TRBV12-4 and TRBJ1-4; TRBD1 might be the D (5 bases). The CDR3 has 11 amino acids. Trimming cost V 2 bases and J 11 bases, with 6 bases left between them. The CDR3 DNA follows: TGTGCCAGCAGTTTATGGGGGAAACTGTTTTTT. It translates to CASSLWGKLFF.

This clonotype was recorded at least ten times. V is TRBV28 and J is TRBJ2-5, with TRBD2 identical over 7 bases. The CDR3 extends over 16 amino acids. Germline CDR1 and CDR2: MDHEN and SYDVKM. J lost 0 bases, V lost 6 bases, and 10 bases had no gene match. The CDR3 DNA reads TGTGCCAGCAGGCGTACTAGCGACCCGTACCAAGAGACCCAGTACTTC. It encodes CASRRTSDPYQETQYF.

This clonotype was found many times. The rearrangement joins TRBV6-1 to TRBJ2-7, with TRBD1 identical over 10 bases. In germline, CDR1 is MNHNS, CDR2 SASEGT. The V and J ends lost 6 bases and 2 bases, in that order; junction bases with no gene match: 4. The CDR3 loop spans 14 amino acids. For the CDR3, the DNA is TGTGCCAGCAGACGGGACAGGGGCACCTACGAGCAGTACTTC. Amino acids: CASRRDRGTYEQYF.

This clonotype was found many times. The chain couples TRBV30 to TRBJ2-3; D unclear. The V gene's germline CDR1 is GTSNPN and CDR2 SVGIG (reference sequence). Trimming took off 2 bases at V and 3 bases at J, with 12 bases between the two ends. The CDR3 covers 14 residues. CDR3 amino acids: CAWSSGAGTDTQYF. The CDR3, as DNA: TGTGCCTGGAGTTCCGGAGCTGGAACAGATACGCAGTATTTT.